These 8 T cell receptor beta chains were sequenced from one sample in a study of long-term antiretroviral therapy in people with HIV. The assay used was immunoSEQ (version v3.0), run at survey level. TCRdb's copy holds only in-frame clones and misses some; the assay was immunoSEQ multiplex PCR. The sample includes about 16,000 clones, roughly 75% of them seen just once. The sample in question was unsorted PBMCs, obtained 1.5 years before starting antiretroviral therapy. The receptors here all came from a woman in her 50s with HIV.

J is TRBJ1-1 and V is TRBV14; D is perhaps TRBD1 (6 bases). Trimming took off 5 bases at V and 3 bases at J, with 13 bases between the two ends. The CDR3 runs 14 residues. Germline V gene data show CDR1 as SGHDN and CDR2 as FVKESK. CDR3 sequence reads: CASSYGGHHTEAFF. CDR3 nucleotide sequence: TGTGCCAGCAGCTACGGGGGGCATCACACTGAAGCTTTCTTT.

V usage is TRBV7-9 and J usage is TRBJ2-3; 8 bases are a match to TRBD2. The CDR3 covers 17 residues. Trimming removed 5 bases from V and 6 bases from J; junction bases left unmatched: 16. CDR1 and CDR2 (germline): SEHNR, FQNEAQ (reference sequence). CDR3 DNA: TGTGCCAGCAGCGAGCAGGGTAGCGGGGTGAGGTTGGATACGCAGTATTTT. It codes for CASSEQGSGVRLDTQYF.

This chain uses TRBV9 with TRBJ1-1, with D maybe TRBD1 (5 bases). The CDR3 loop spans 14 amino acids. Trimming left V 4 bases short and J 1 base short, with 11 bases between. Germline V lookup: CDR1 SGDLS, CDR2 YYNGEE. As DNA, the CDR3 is TGTGCCAGCAGCTCACTCGGGGGGAACACTGAAGCTTTCTTT. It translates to CASSSLGGNTEAFF.

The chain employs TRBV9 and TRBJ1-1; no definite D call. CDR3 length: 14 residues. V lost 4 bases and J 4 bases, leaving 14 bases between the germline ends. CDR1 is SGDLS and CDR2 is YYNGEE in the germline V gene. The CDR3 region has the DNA TGTGCCAGCAGCACTGATGAGGAGACCACTGAAGCTTTCTTT. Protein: CASSTDEETTEAFF.

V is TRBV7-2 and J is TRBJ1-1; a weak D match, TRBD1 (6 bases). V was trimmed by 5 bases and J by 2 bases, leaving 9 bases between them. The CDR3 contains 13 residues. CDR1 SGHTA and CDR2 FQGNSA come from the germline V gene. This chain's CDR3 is CASSIQGNTEAFF. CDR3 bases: TGTGCCAGCAGCATACAGGGTAACACTGAAGCTTTCTTT.

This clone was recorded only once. CDR3 sequence reads: CARLQGATNEKLFF. In DNA form, the CDR3 reads TGTGCCAGATTACAGGGTGCAACTAATGAAAAACTGTTTTTT. The rearrangement joins TRBV28 to TRBJ1-4; D might be TRBD1 (6 bases). Trimming removed 9 bases at V and 0 bases at J, with 11 bases between. This CDR3 is built from 14 residues. Germline loops: CDR1 MDHEN, CDR2 SYDVKM.

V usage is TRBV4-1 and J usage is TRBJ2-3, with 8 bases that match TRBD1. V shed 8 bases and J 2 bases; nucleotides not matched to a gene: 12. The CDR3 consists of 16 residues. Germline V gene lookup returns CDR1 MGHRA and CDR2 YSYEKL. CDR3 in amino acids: CASQRDGTGHTDTQYF. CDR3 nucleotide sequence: TGCGCCAGCCAGAGAGACGGGACAGGACACACAGATACGCAGTATTTT.

CDR3 loop: CASSLGGGGTEAFF. The DNA for the CDR3 is TGTGCCAGCAGCTTGGGCGGTGGGGGGACTGAAGCTTTCTTT. The chain carries TRBV7-3 and TRBJ1-1, with D maybe TRBD1 (5 bases). Trimming shortened V by 3 bases and J by 5 bases, and 13 bases separated the two germline ends. Germline V gene lookup returns CDR1 SGHTA and CDR2 FQGTGA. This CDR3 has 14 amino acids.